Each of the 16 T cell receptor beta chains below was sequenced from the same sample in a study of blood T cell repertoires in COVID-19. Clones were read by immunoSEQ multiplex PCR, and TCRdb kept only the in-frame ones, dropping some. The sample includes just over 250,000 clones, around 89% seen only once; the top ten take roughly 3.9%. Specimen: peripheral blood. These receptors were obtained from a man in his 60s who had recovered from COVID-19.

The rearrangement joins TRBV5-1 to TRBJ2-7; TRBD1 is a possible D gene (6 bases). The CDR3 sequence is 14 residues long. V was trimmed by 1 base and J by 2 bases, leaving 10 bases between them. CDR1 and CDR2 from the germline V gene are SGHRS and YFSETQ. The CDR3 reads CASSLTGQTYEQYF. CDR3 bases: TGCGCCAGCAGCTTGACAGGGCAGACCTACGAGCAGTACTTC.

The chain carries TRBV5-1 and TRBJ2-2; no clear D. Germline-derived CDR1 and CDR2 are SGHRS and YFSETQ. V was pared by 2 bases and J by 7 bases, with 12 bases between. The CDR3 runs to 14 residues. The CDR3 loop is CASSFQTNHGELFF. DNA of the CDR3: TGCGCCAGCAGCTTTCAGACAAACCACGGGGAGCTGTTTTTT.

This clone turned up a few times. The CDR3 here is CASSFGGGAPGELFF. CDR3 nucleotides: TGTGCCAGCAGCTTTGGCGGGGGGGCCCCCGGGGAGCTGTTTTTT. The chain has TRBV7-2 and TRBJ2-2; 9 bases are a match to TRBD2. V trimming: 3 bases; J trimming: 6 bases; junction bases outside the gene matches: 5. CDR3 length: 15 amino acids. Germline V gene lookup returns CDR1 SGHTA and CDR2 FQGNSA.

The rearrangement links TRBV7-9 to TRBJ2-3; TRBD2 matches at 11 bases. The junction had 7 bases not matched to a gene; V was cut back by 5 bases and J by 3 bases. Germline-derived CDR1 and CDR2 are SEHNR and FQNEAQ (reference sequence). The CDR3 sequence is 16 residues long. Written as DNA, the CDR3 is TGTGCCAGCAGCCCCCTACTAGCGGGGGTGACAGATACGCAGTATTTT. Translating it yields CASSPLLAGVTDTQYF.

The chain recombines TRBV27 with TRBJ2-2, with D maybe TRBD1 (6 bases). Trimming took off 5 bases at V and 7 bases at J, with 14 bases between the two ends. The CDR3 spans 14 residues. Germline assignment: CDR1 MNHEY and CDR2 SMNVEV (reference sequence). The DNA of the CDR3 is TGTGCCAGCAGTATGTTACAGGGTGTCGGGGAGCTGTTTTTT. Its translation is CASSMLQGVGELFF.

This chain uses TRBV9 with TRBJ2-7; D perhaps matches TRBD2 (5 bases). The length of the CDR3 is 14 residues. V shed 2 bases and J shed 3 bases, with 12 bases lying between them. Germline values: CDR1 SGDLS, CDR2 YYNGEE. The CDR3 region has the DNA TGTGCCAGCAGCGTTAGTATCGGGGTCTACGAGCAGTACTTC. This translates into CASSVSIGVYEQYF.

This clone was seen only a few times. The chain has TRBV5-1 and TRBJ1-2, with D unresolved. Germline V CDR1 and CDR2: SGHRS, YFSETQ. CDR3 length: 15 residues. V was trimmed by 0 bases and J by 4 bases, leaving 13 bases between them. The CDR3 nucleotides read TGCGCCAGCAGCTTGGAAGCGGTGGTGGGCTATGGCTACACCTTC. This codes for CASSLEAVVGYGYTF.

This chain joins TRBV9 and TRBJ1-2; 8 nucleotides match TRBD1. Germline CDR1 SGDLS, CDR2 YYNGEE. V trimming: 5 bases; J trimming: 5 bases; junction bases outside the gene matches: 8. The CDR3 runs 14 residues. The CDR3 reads CASSATGAVYGYTF. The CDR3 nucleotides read TGTGCCAGCAGTGCGACAGGGGCGGTATATGGCTACACCTTC.

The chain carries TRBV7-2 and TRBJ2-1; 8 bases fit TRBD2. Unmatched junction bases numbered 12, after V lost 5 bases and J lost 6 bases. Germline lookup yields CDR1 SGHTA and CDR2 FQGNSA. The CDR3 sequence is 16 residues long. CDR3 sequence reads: CASSPSGGGYLNEQFF. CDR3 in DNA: TGTGCCAGCAGCCCCTCCGGCGGGGGGTATCTCAATGAGCAGTTCTTC.

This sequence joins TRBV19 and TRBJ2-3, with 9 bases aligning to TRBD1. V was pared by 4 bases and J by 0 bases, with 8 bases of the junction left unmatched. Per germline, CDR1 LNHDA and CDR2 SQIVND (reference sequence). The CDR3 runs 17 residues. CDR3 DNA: TGTGCCAGTAGTACCGGGACAGGGACATCTAGCACAGATACGCAGTATTTT. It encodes CASSTGTGTSSTDTQYF. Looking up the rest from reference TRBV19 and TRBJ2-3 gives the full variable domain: DGGITQSPKYLFRKEGQNVTLSCEQNLNHDAMYWYRQDPGQGLRLIYYSQIVNDFQKGDIAEGYSVSREKKESFPLTVTSAQKNPTAFYLCASSTGTGTSSTDTQYFGPGTRLTVL.

CDR3 in amino acids: CASSSRRLAEYNEQFF. The CDR3 region has the DNA TGTGCCAGCAGCTCCCGCCGACTAGCGGAGTACAATGAGCAGTTCTTC. The chain combines TRBV7-8 with TRBJ2-1; 9 positions agree with TRBD2. The CDR3 has 16 residues. Unmatched junction bases numbered 8, after V lost 4 bases and J lost 4 bases. The germline V gene encodes CDR1 SGHVS and CDR2 FQNEAQ.

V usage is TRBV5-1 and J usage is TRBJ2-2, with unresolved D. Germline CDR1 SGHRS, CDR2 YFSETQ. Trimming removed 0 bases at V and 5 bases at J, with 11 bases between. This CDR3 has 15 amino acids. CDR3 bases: TGCGCCAGCAGCTTGGTAACTGGGCTAACCGGGGAGCTGTTTTTT. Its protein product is CASSLVTGLTGELFF. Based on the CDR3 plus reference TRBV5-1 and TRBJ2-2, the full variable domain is KAGVTQTPRYLIKTRGQQVTLSCSPISGHRSVSWYQQTPGQGLQFLFEYFSETQRNKGNFPGRFSGRQFSNSRSEMNVSTLELGDSALYLCASSLVTGLTGELFFGEGSRLTVL.

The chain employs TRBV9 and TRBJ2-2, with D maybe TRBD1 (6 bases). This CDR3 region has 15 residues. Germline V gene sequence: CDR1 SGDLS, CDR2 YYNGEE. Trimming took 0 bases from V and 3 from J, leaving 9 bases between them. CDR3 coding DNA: TGTGCCAGCAGCGTAGTACAGGGCTACACCGGGGAGCTGTTTTTT. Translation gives CASSVVQGYTGELFF.

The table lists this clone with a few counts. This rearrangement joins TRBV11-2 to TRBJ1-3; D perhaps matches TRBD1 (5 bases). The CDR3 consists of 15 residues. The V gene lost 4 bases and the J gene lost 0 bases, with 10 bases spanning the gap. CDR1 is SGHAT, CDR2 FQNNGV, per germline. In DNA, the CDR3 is TGTGCCAGCAGCTACGGAAGGGGCTCTGGAAACACCATATATTTT. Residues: CASSYGRGSGNTIYF.

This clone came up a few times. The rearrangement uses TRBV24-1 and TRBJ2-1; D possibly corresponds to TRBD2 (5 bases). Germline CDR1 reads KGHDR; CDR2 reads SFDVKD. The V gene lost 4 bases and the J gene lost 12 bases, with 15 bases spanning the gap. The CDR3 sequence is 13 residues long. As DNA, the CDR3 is TGTGCCACCAGTGACTTGGACTCTCGAGGGCAGTTCTTC. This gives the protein CATSDLDSRGQFF.

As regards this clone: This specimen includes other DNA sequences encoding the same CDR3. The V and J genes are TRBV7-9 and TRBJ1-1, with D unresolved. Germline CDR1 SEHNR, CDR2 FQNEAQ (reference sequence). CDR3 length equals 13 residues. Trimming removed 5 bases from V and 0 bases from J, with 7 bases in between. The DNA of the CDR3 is TGTGCCAGCAGCCCCCGGGTGAACACTGAAGCTTTCTTT. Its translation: CASSPRVNTEAFF.